This T cell receptor beta chain emerged from a study of liver allograft versus peripheral blood T cells. Overall study context: The authors compared T cell receptor repertoires in transplanted livers with those in the peripheral blood of recipients.

By share of the sample, this clonotype is medium-sized (0.01 to 0.1%). V was pared by 5 bases and J by 7 bases, with 29 bases of the junction left unmatched. Germline V CDR1 and CDR2: SEHNR, FQNEAQ (reference sequence). The length of the CDR3 is 21 residues. TCRdb recomputed calls from the reads with MiXCR, one row per CDR3 protein. Seen here are around 3,500 distinct CDR3 sequences, approximately 15% observed once, and the top ten hold around 23%. This sequence joins TRBV7-9 and TRBJ1-1; 9 nucleotides line up with TRBD1. This TCR came from a human patient who had a liver transplant. A share of the T cells may be of graft donor origin. Here the CDR3 DNA reads TGTGCCAGCAGCCAAGGAGGGACAGGGTACGCCAGCCAAATCGTCAGATATGAAGCTTTCTTT. This gives the protein CASSQGGTGYASQIVRYEAFF.